This T cell receptor beta chain came from a study of blood T cell repertoires in COVID-19. Across the study: Whether acute or convalescent, the COVID-19 samples came from the United States, Italy and Spain. Sources were T cells, B-cell-depleted T cells, or PBMCs; the material itself was cDNA or gDNA.

The authors' processing: Amplification from reference gene primers served as the basis for estimated nucleated cell counts. Produced via immunoSEQ multiplex PCR; TCRdb's table is partial and in-frame only. That table supplies the V and J calls and clone size; D and trimming were determined from the DNA. Of approximately 130,000 clones listed, around 81% are singletons. V gave up 0 bases and J gave up 4 bases; unmatched junction bases: 5. CDR3 length equals 15 residues. Germline lookup yields CDR1 SGHDT and CDR2 YYEEEE. The clonotype was recovered from a human donor in a cohort sampled during active COVID-19. This chain links TRBV5-6 with TRBJ2-7; TRBD2 agrees at 9 bases. Sequenced: peripheral blood. DNA for the CDR3: TGTGCCAGCAGCTTGGGGACTAGCGAATTTTACGAGCAGTACTTC. Amino acids: CASSLGTSEFYEQYF.